A single sample gave rise to the 20 T cell receptor beta chains below, sequenced in a study of molecular identifiers for immune sequencing clone quantification. TCRdb itself ran the PCR reads through MiXCR, one entry per CDR3 protein. The sample yields about 640,000 distinct CDR3 sequences, about 20% seen once. Input material: naive CD8+ T cells from blood, with Jurkat cell RNA spiked in. This sample's subset: FACS-sorted CD8+CD4-CCR7+CD45RA+ naive T cells. The receptors derive from a human donor in good health. Some libraries in this study had Jurkat cell RNA spiked in.

The gene calls are TRBV4-3 and TRBJ2-7, with 11 bases that match TRBD2. The CDR3 loop spans 16 amino acids. V dropped 2 bases and J dropped 9; count of bases not matched to a gene: 12. Germline lookup yields CDR1 LGHNA and CDR2 YSLEER. Here the CDR3 DNA reads TGCGCCAGCAGCCAATTGACTAGCGGGACCCACGACGGGCAGTACTTC. Encoded protein: CASSQLTSGTHDGQYF.

This clonotype has only a few counts. The rearrangement links TRBV30 to TRBJ2-7; D might be TRBD2 (5 bases). The CDR3 spans 19 residues. Germline V gene data show CDR1 as GTSNPN and CDR2 as SVGIG (reference sequence). With 2 bases removed from V and 2 bases from J, the gap between germline ends came to 28 bases. This chain's CDR3 is CAWSRILGGHTHSTYEQYF. In DNA, the CDR3 is TGTGCCTGGAGTCGCATATTAGGAGGTCATACCCATTCGACCTACGAGCAGTACTTC. Combining the CDR3 with reference TRBV30 and TRBJ2-7 gives the whole variable domain SQTIHQWPATLVQPVGSPLSLECTVEGTSNPNLYWYRQAAGRGLQLLFYSVGIGQISSEVPQNLSASRPQDRQFILSSKKLLLSDSGFYLCAWSRILGGHTHSTYEQYFGPGTRLTVT.

A word on this clonotype: The final CDR3 position lacks the conserved phenylalanine or tryptophan, pointing to a likely read error. The rearrangement uses TRBV6-2 or TRBV6-3 and TRBJ2-7; 7 bases map to TRBD2. The CDR3 consists of 15 residues. The germline gives CDR1 MNHEY, CDR2 SVGEGT. J lost 4 bases, V lost 0 bases, and 6 bases had no gene match. Written as DNA, the CDR3 is TGTGCCAGCAGTTACTCAGCTAGCGGTGGGTACGAGCAGTACCTC. As protein: CASSYSASGGYEQYL.

This clonotype was seen ten or more times. The chain has TRBV5-1 and TRBJ2-2; D ambiguous. The CDR3 length is 15 residues. The V end lost 0 bases, the J end lost 0 bases, and 6 bases lay between the germline ends. Germline assignment: CDR1 SGHRS and CDR2 YFSETQ. Written as DNA, the CDR3 is TGCGCCAGCAGCTTGGGTCAGTCGAACACCGGGGAGCTGTTTTTT. This codes for CASSLGQSNTGELFF.

This clonotype was counted many times. The chain carries TRBV12-3 or TRBV12-4 and TRBJ2-2, with 12 bases aligning to TRBD1. V shed 6 bases and J 0 bases; nucleotides not matched to a gene: 14. This CDR3 has 20 residues. CDR3 sequence (DNA): TGTGCCAGCAGCCTGTTCGCGGGACAGGGGGCTGAGACGAACACCGGGGAGCTGTTTTTT. Protein product: CASSLFAGQGAETNTGELFF.

This clonotype appeared many times. V and J are TRBV20-1 and TRBJ2-1, with a tentative D call TRBD2 (7 bases). This CDR3 is 15 amino acids long. V lost 0 bases and J 4 bases, leaving 13 bases between the germline ends. From germline, CDR1 is DFQATT and CDR2 SNEGSKA (reference sequence). CDR3 region: CSARDLAGAYNEQFF. For the CDR3, the DNA is TGCAGTGCTAGAGATCTGGCGGGGGCTTACAATGAGCAGTTCTTC.

The J gene is TRBJ2-3, the V gene TRBV27; 8 bases match TRBD2. In germline, CDR1 is MNHEY, CDR2 SMNVEV (reference sequence). CDR3 length equals 15 residues. V gave up 6 bases and J gave up 7 bases; unmatched junction bases: 12. The CDR3 coding sequence is TGTGCCAGCAGGGTTAGCGGGGCCCAGGGGTATACGCAGTATTTT. Translating gives CASRVSGAQGYTQYF.

As for this clonotype: Without the conserved terminal phenylalanine or tryptophan, this CDR3 likely stems from a read error. The chain recombines TRBV4-3 with TRBJ2-1; D gene uncertain. From germline, CDR1 is LGHNA and CDR2 YSLEER. This CDR3 is built from 15 residues. Trimming pared 4 bases from V and 5 bases from J, leaving 15 bases between. The DNA for the CDR3 is TGCGCCAGCAGCCCTGGACCCCTAGGTGACAATGAGCAGTTCTCC. Protein: CASSPGPLGDNEQFS.

This clonotype was detected ten times or more. The chain couples TRBV7-2 to TRBJ2-7; D call uncertain. Germline CDR1 and CDR2: SGHTA and FQGNSA. Trimming removed 4 bases at V and 4 bases at J, with 11 bases between. CDR3 length: 13 amino acids. The CDR3 loop reads CASSSLPAYEQYF. The CDR3 coding sequence is TGTGCCAGCAGCTCTTTACCTGCGTACGAGCAGTACTTC.

This clonotype was counted at least ten times. V gene TRBV6-5 combines with J gene TRBJ1-1; TRBD1 aligns across 7 bases. Trimming removed 2 bases from V and 6 bases from J; junction bases left unmatched: 9. The CDR3 is made up of 15 amino acids. Germline CDR1 and CDR2: MNHEY and SVGAGI. The CDR3 reads CASSYRQGFLAEAFF. The CDR3 region has the DNA TGTGCCAGCAGTTACAGACAGGGATTTCTTGCTGAAGCTTTCTTT.

In this sample, this clonotype turned up many times. The chain is built from TRBV20-1 and TRBJ1-5, with D possibly being TRBD1 (5 bases). The CDR3 loop spans 14 amino acids. Per the germline V gene, CDR1 is DFQATT and CDR2 is SNEGSKA (reference sequence). V was shortened by 3 bases and J by 3 bases, with 12 bases between the two germline ends. In DNA form, the CDR3 reads TGCAGTGCTAGTACCAGGGAAGTCAATCAGCCCCAGCATTTT. Amino acid sequence: CSASTREVNQPQHF.

This clonotype was found a few times. V usage is TRBV2 and J usage is TRBJ1-1; no reliable D call. V lost 4 bases to trimming and J lost 0 bases, with 9 bases between them. The CDR3 length is 14 residues. The germline gives CDR1 SNHLY, CDR2 FYNNEI. The CDR3 region has the DNA TGTGCCAGCAGTGGGGATGTGATGAACACTGAAGCTTTCTTT. It is translated as CASSGDVMNTEAFF.

To note about this clonotype: One base away lies a much larger clone, so this may be a sequencing read error. The chain uses TRBV3-1 and TRBJ2-2, with D tentatively TRBD2 (6 bases). V was clipped by 0 bases and J by 1 base, with 12 bases between them. The CDR3 contains 17 residues. The germline V gene encodes CDR1 LGHDT and CDR2 YNNKEL (reference sequence). In DNA form, the CDR3 reads TGTGCCAGCAGCCAAGATCTAGTCGGGGGGAACACCGGGGAGCTGTTTTTT. Translated: CASSQDLVGGNTGELFF.

This clonotype was detected a few times. This rearrangement joins TRBV24-1 to TRBJ2-1; TRBD1 or TRBD2 may be the D gene (5 bases each). Trimming took 5 bases from V and 7 from J, leaving 32 bases between them. The CDR3 is 20 residues long. Germline V gene sequence: CDR1 KGHDR, CDR2 SFDVKD. CDR3 sequence (DNA): TGTGCCACCAGTGGGGACCCACGGGACCGCGCATCAGGAAACGAGAATGAGCAGTTCTTC. Protein sequence: CATSGDPRDRASGNENEQFF.

This clonotype was counted between two and nine times. CDR3 loop: CASSPPSGISDTQYF. In DNA, the CDR3 is TGTGCCAGCTCACCGCCTAGCGGGATATCAGATACGCAGTATTTT. The chain carries TRBV18 and TRBJ2-3; the match to TRBD2 covers 9 bases. V was clipped by 3 bases and J by 4 bases; unmatched bases: 5. CDR3 length: 15 residues. From germline, CDR1 is KGHSH and CDR2 LQKENI.

This clonotype was seen many times. V is TRBV5-1 and J is TRBJ1-1; D is uncertain. V lost 0 bases to trimming and J lost 0 bases, with 6 bases between them. This CDR3 is 14 amino acids long. Germline CDR1 and CDR2: SGHRS and YFSETQ. The CDR3 region is CASSLDPMNTEAFF. CDR3 in DNA: TGCGCCAGCAGCTTGGATCCCATGAACACTGAAGCTTTCTTT.

There are many counts of this clonotype. The gene calls are TRBV3-1 and TRBJ1-2; D is unclear. This CDR3 contains 13 residues. Looked up from germline, CDR1 is LGHDT and CDR2 is YNNKEL (reference sequence). With 0 bases removed from V and 10 bases from J, the gap between germline ends came to 12 bases. The CDR3, as DNA: TGTGCCAGCAGCCAAGACCCCCCCTCGCTCTACACCTTC. It translates to CASSQDPPSLYTF.

Many counts were recorded for this clonotype. The chain joins TRBV20-1 to TRBJ1-5, with a weak D call TRBD1 (6 bases). This CDR3 has 14 residues. V lost 3 bases, J lost 3 bases, and 12 bases lay in between. In germline, CDR1 is DFQATT, CDR2 SNEGSKA (reference sequence). CDR3 in amino acids: CSARDRRINQPQHF. Here the CDR3 DNA reads TGCAGTGCTAGGGACAGAAGGATCAATCAGCCCCAGCATTTT.

A remark on this clonotype: A much larger clone differs from this one at a single base, so this may be a read error. The chain joins TRBV5-3 to TRBJ2-7; D not certain. TRBV5-3 qualifies as an ORF whose function is uncertain. V shed 8 bases and J shed 2 bases, with 11 bases lying between them. This CDR3 spans 12 amino acids. The DNA of the CDR3 is TGTGCCAGCACCGGCGAGACCTACGAGCAGTACTTC. It yields the protein CASTGETYEQYF.

In its sample, this clonotype was seen many times. This sequence joins TRBV6-1 and TRBJ1-2; TRBD1 aligns across 12 bases. Germline V lookup: CDR1 MNHNS, CDR2 SASEGT. CDR3 length equals 13 residues. V was clipped by 6 bases and J by 7 bases; unmatched bases: 3. The CDR3 DNA reads as TGTGCCAGCAGGGGACAGGGGGCTCGTGGCTACACCTTC. This encodes CASRGQGARGYTF.